This entry features one T cell receptor beta chain sequence. Antigen: not known. This specimen belongs to a study of T cell repertoires in cytomegalovirus infection. Overall study context: The study used recently identified HLA-C-restricted and well-studied HLA-B-restricted CMV epitopes. It can be stated that public TCR beta signatures indicated CMV infection as well as a matching HLA type. The study's findings and limits: Cumulative public TCR beta family frequency identified carriers of CMV plus the relevant HLA. The ex vivo response was dominated by HLA-C-restricted CMV-specific TCR beta clonotypes.

TCRdb reprocessed the reads with MiXCR, giving one entry per CDR3 protein. The repertoire holds approximately 1,000,000 distinct CDR3 sequences, with approximately 30% as singletons. The V and J ends lost 1 base and 4 bases respectively, with 19 bases between them. The CDR3 spans 17 residues. The germline V gene encodes CDR1 LNHNV and CDR2 YYDKDF (reference sequence). Specimen: cultured CD8+ T cells from PBMCs, collected from culture after CMV antigen stimulation. This TCR was recovered from a human donor in good health (CMV status not recorded). Some clones in this sample may be carry-over from other donors' samples. The rearrangement links TRBV15 to TRBJ2-5; D gene uncertain. CDR3: CATSRAPRRRVGETQYF. In DNA form, the CDR3 reads TGTGCCACCAGCAGAGCCCCCAGACGTCGGGTAGGAGAGACCCAGTACTTC.